The clone carrying this T cell receptor beta chain came up once. J gave up 8 bases and V 4 bases, and 13 bases lay outside the gene matches. Per germline, CDR1 MNHEY and CDR2 SVGAGI. The CDR3 is 17 residues long. This sample is part of a study of blood T cells in healthy people across ages. A J-beta primer mix and a sample-barcoded 5' primer were used in a second PCR of roughly 6 to 11 cycles. Each CDR3 protein gets one entry after TCRdb re-called the 5' RACE reads with MiXCR. The sample shows approximately 830,000 distinct CDR3 sequences, around two thirds of them seen only once. The V and J genes are TRBV6-5 and TRBJ2-5; TRBD2 agrees at 13 bases. Sequencing was done on a sample of blood. This clonotype was sampled from a man in his thirties or forties in good health. CDR3 residues: CASSFGGLAGTPTTQYF. As DNA, the CDR3 is TGTGCCAGCAGTTTTGGGGGACTAGCGGGGACCCCAACCACCCAGTACTTC.